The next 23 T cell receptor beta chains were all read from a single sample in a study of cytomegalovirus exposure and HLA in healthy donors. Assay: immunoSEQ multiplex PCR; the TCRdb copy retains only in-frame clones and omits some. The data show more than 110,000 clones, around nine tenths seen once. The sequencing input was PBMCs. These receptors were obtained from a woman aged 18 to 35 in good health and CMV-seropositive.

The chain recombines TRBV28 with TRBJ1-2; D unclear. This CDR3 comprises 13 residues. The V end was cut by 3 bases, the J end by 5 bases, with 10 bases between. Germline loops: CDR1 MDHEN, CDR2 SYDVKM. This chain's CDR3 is CASSFSLSYGYTF. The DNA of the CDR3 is TGTGCCAGCAGTTTCTCCCTTTCTTATGGCTACACCTTC.

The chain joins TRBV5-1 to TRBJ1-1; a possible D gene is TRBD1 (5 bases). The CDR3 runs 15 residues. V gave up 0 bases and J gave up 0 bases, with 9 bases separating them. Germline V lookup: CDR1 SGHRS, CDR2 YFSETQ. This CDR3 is CASSLAAGMNTEAFF. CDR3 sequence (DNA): TGCGCCAGCAGCTTGGCCGCAGGGATGAACACTGAAGCTTTCTTT.

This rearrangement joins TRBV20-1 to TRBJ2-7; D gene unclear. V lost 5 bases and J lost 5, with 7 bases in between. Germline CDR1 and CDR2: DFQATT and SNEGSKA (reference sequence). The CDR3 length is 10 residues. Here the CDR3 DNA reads TGCAGTGCTCCCTATAACGAGCAGTACTTC. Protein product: CSAPYNEQYF.

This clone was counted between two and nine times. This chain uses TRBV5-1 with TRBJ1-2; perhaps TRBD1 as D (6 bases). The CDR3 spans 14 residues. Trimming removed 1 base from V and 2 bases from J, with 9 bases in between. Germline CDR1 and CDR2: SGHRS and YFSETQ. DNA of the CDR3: TGCGCCAGCAGCTTGACAGGGCGAAACTATGGCTACACCTTC. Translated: CASSLTGRNYGYTF.

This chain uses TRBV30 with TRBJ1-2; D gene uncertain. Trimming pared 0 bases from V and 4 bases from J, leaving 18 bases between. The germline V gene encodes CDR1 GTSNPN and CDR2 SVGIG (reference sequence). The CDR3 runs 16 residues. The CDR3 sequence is CAWSVLGPTNPYGYTF. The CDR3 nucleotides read TGTGCCTGGAGTGTTTTGGGCCCCACAAACCCCTATGGCTACACCTTC.

CDR3 residues: CASSEAGASGRYEQYF. CDR3 DNA sequence: TGTGCCAGCAGTGAAGCGGGGGCCAGCGGGAGATACGAGCAGTACTTC. The chain uses TRBV6-1 and TRBJ2-7, with TRBD2 matching over 8 bases. CDR1 MNHNS and CDR2 SASEGT come from the germline V gene. The trim removed 0 bases at V and 4 bases at J, leaving 8 bases unmatched. The CDR3 runs to 16 residues.

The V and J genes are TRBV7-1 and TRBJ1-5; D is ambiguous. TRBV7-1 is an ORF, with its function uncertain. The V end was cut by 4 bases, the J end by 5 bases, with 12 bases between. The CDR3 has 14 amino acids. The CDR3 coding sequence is TGTGCCAGCAGCTTCGGCAGGTCCGATCAGCCCCAGCATTTT. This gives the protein CASSFGRSDQPQHF.

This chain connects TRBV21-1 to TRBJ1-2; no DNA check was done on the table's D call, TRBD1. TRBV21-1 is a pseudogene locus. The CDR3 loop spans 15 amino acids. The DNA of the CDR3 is TGTGCCAGCAGCCCTCGGACAGGGCATTGCTATGGCTACACCTTC. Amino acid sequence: CASSPRTGHCYGYTF.

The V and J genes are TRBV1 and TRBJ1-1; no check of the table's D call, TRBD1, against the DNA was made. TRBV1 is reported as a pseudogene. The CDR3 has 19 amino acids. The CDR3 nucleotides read TGCACCAGCAGCCAAGATCAGGAACAAACCGGGACAGCGAACACTGAAGCTTTCTTT. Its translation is CTSSQDQEQTGTANTEAFF.

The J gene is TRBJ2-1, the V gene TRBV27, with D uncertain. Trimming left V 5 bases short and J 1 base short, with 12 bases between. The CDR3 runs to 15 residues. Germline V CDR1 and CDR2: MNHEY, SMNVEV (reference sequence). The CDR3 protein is CASSRLPGSYNEQFF. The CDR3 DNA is TGTGCCAGCAGTCGACTTCCCGGTTCCTACAATGAGCAGTTCTTC.

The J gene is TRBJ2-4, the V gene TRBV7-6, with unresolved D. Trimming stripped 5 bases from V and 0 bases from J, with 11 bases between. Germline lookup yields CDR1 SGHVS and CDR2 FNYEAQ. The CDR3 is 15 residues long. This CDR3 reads CASSRLEEAKNIQYF. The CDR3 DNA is TGTGCCAGCAGCCGGCTTGAGGAAGCCAAAAACATTCAGTACTTC.

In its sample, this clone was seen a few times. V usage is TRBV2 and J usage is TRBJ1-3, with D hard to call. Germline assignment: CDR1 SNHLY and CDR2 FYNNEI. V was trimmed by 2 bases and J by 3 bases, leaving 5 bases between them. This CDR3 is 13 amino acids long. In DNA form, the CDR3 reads TGTGCCAGCAGTGAATACGGTGGAAACACCATATATTTT. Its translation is CASSEYGGNTIYF.

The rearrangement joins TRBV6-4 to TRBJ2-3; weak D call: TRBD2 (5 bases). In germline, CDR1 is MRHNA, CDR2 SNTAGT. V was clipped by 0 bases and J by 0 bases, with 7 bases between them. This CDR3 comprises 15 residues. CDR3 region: CASSDSGGSTDTQYF. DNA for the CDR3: TGTGCCAGCAGTGACTCAGGCGGGAGCACAGATACGCAGTATTTT.

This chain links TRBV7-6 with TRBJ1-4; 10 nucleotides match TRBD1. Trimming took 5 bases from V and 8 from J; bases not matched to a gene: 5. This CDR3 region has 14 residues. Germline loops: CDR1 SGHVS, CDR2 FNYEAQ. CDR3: CASSQGQGGEKLFF. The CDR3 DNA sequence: TGTGCCAGCAGCCAAGGACAGGGGGGGGAAAAACTGTTTTTT.

The CDR3 spells CASSLNPDRGSTGELFF. CDR3 sequence (DNA): TGCGCCAGCAGTCTGAACCCGGACAGGGGATCCACCGGGGAGCTGTTTTTT. V is TRBV5-1 and J is TRBJ2-2; 9 bases fit TRBD1. Germline V gene sequence: CDR1 SGHRS, CDR2 YFSETQ. This CDR3 comprises 17 residues. V was clipped by 5 bases and J by 4 bases; unmatched bases: 12.

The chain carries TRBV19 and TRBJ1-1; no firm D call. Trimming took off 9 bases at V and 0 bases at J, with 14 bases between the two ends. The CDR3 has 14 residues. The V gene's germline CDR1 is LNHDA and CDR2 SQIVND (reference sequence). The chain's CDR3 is CASLGRGMNTEAFF. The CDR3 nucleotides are TGTGCCAGCCTTGGGCGGGGTATGAACACTGAAGCTTTCTTT.

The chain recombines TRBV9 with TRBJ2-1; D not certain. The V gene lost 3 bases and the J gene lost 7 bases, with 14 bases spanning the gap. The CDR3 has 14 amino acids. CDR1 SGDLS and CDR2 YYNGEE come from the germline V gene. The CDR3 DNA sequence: TGTGCCAGCAGCGCGTGGGTTGGAGAGAATGAGCAGTTCTTC. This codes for CASSAWVGENEQFF.

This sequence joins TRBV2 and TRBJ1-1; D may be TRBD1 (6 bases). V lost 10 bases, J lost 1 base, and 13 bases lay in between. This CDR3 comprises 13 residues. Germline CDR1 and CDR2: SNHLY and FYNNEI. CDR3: CANPTGKNTEAFF. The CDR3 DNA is TGTGCCAACCCGACAGGAAAGAACACTGAAGCTTTCTTT.

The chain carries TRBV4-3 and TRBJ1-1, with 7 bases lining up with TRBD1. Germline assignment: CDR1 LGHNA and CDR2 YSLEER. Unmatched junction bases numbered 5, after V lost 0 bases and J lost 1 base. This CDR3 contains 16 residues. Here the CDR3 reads CASSQDFRDRNTEAFF. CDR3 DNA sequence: TGCGCCAGCAGCCAAGATTTCCGGGACAGGAACACTGAAGCTTTCTTT.

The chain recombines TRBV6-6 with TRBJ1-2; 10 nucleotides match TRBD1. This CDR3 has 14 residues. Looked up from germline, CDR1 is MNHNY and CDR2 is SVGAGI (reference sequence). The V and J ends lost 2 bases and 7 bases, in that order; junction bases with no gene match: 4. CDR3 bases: TGTGCCAGCAGTTACGGGGGGACAGGGGCTGGCTACACCTTC. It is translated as CASSYGGTGAGYTF.

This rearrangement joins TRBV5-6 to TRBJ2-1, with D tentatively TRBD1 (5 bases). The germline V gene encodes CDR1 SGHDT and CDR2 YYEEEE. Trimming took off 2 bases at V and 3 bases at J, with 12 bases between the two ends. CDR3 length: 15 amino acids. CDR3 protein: CASSFDRLYYNEQFF. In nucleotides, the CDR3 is TGTGCCAGCAGCTTCGACAGACTCTACTACAATGAGCAGTTCTTC.

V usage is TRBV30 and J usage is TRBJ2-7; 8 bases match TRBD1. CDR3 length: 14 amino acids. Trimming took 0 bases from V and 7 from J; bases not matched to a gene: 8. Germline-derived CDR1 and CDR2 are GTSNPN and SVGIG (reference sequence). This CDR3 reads CAWSVFRTGQEQYF. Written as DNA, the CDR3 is TGTGCCTGGAGTGTATTCCGGACAGGGCAAGAGCAGTACTTC.

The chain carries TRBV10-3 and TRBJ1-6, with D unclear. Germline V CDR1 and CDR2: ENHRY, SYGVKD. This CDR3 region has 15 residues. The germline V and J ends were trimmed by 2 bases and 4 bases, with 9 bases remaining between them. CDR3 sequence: CAISELRFYNSPLHF. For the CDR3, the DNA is TGTGCCATCAGTGAGCTACGGTTTTATAATTCACCCCTCCACTTT.